This T cell receptor (beta chain) was retrieved from a study of OX40 agonist ivuxolimab in advanced cancers. Study-wide context: Ivuxolimab doses were 0.01, 0.1, 0.3, 1.5, 3 or 10 mg/kg every 2 weeks. Age averaged 60 years (range about 20 to 79), and around 78% were male. Whole-study results and caveats: Compared with others, partial responders at 0.1-3.0 mg/kg displayed clonal expansion among the lowest. Undetermined was the antigen specificity of the expanded peripheral T cells.

Repertoires were generated with immunoSEQ multiplex PCR, while TCRdb's copy carries only in-frame clones and drops some. This table holds tens of thousands of clones, 80% to 90% found once. Germline values: CDR1 MNHNS, CDR2 SASEGT. J gave up 3 bases and V 6 bases, and 4 bases lay outside the gene matches. CDR3 length equals 14 residues. As concerns this clone: Its matching antigen is unknown.

The chain links TRBV6-1 to TRBJ2-1; TRBD2 matches 8 bases. The sequences come from CD4+ or CD8+ T cells sorted from blood, collected in a trial of the OX40 agonist ivuxolimab. This TCR was recovered from an adult with an advanced solid tumor such as melanoma, head and neck, liver or kidney cancer. In DNA, the CDR3 is TGTGCCAGCAGAGCCGGGGGGGGCTACAATGAGCAGTTCTTC. Translation gives CASRAGGGYNEQFF.